The 24 T cell receptor beta chains reported below all come from one sample, sequenced in a study of cytomegalovirus exposure and HLA in healthy donors. Amplification used 60 Vbeta primers and 13 Jbeta primers. TCRdb's table, derived via immunoSEQ multiplex PCR, lists solely in-frame clones and lacks some. The table has 100,000 to 150,000 clones, 78% seen once. The sequencing input was PBMCs. The receptors here all came from a woman younger than 30 in good health and CMV-seronegative.

This chain connects TRBV9 to TRBJ2-7; TRBD1 aligns across 8 bases. CDR3 length: 14 amino acids. Per the germline V gene, CDR1 is SGDLS and CDR2 is YYNGEE. Trimming took 3 bases from V and 2 from J; bases not matched to a gene: 4. Here the CDR3 reads CASSETGEAYEQYF. CDR3 sequence (DNA): TGTGCCAGCAGCGAGACAGGGGAGGCCTACGAGCAGTACTTC.

The CDR3 loop is CASRSGDRDYEQYF. The CDR3 DNA is TGTGCCAGCAGGTCAGGGGACAGAGACTACGAGCAGTACTTC. The chain couples TRBV11-1 to TRBJ2-7, with 7 bases aligning to TRBD1. CDR3 length: 14 amino acids. Germline V lookup: CDR1 SGHAT, CDR2 FQDESV (reference sequence). The junction had 8 bases not matched to a gene; V was cut back by 6 bases and J by 3 bases.

The V gene is TRBV7-9, the J gene TRBJ2-3; 7 bases line up with TRBD1. The germline gives CDR1 SEHNR, CDR2 FQNEAQ (reference sequence). There are 16 residues in the CDR3. Trimming took 4 bases from V and 0 from J; bases not matched to a gene: 7. In DNA, the CDR3 is TGTGCCAGCAGCTACCAAGGGGGCCCTAGCACAGATACGCAGTATTTT. Encoded protein: CASSYQGGPSTDTQYF.

This clone was seen a handful of times. This chain links TRBV29-1 with TRBJ1-2; the match to TRBD1 covers 8 bases. In germline, CDR1 is SQVTM, CDR2 ANQGSEA. The CDR3 is made up of 14 amino acids. The V segment lost 1 base and the J segment 7 bases; nucleotides outside the gene matches: 8. CDR3 region: CSVEAADRGVGYTF. CDR3 sequence (DNA): TGCAGCGTTGAAGCAGCAGACAGGGGAGTTGGCTACACCTTC.

In its sample, this clone was seen a few times. V and J are TRBV11-2 and TRBJ2-1; a possible D gene is TRBD2 (5 bases). CDR1 is SGHAT and CDR2 is FQNNGV in the germline V gene. The CDR3 spans 14 residues. V lost 3 bases and J lost 7, with 13 bases in between. The CDR3 sequence is CASSLAQIANEQFF. The CDR3 DNA follows: TGTGCCAGCAGCTTGGCCCAAATAGCGAATGAGCAGTTCTTC.

On this clone itself: The same CDR3 is also encoded by other DNA sequences in this sample. The chain recombines TRBV7-9 with TRBJ2-7; D is possibly TRBD2 (5 bases). Trimming removed 1 base at V and 6 bases at J, with 7 bases between. The CDR3 contains 12 residues. Germline CDR1 is SEHNR and CDR2 is FQNEAQ (reference sequence). CDR3 nucleotides: TGTGCCAGCAGCTTAGGAGGAGGCGAGCAGTACTTC. Translation gives CASSLGGGEQYF.

This clone was counted once. J is TRBJ1-1 and V is TRBV27; tentatively, D is TRBD1 (5 bases). Germline V CDR1 and CDR2: MNHEY, SMNVEV (reference sequence). The CDR3 length is 18 residues. The germline V and J ends were trimmed by 9 bases and 0 bases, with 26 bases remaining between them. The CDR3 reads CASPSSRGWAIMNTEAFF. CDR3 DNA: TGTGCCAGTCCGTCCTCCCGGGGGTGGGCCATCATGAACACTGAAGCTTTCTTT.

The chain is built from TRBV18 and TRBJ2-2, with 8 bases fitting TRBD2. Germline CDR1 and CDR2: KGHSH and LQKENI. This CDR3 contains 18 residues. V was pared by 1 base and J by 5 bases, with 12 bases of the junction left unmatched. This CDR3 reads CASSPLTTRAGDTGELFF. The CDR3 DNA reads TGTGCCAGCTCACCACTTACCACGCGAGCGGGAGATACCGGGGAGCTGTTTTTT.

CDR3: CASSLGREGSEQYF. CDR3 nucleotide sequence: TGTGCCAGCAGCTTAGGGCGGGAGGGAAGCGAGCAGTACTTC. The chain links TRBV7-8 to TRBJ2-7, with 9 bases identical to TRBD2. J gave up 6 bases and V 1 base, and 4 bases lay outside the gene matches. This CDR3 comprises 14 residues. CDR1 and CDR2 (germline): SGHVS, FQNEAQ.

The rearrangement links TRBV5-4 to TRBJ2-5; D ambiguous. Trimming took off 0 bases at V and 3 bases at J, with 6 bases between the two ends. This CDR3 comprises 13 residues. The germline gives CDR1 SGHNT, CDR2 YYREEE (reference sequence). CDR3 nucleotide sequence: TGTGCCAGCAGCTTGGACAGAGAAGAGACCCAGTACTTC. It yields the protein CASSLDREETQYF.

The gene calls are TRBV7-8 and TRBJ1-2; D is uncertain. V lost 1 base and J lost 1, with 7 bases in between. This CDR3 region has 14 residues. Germline CDR1 and CDR2: SGHVS and FQNEAQ. Here the CDR3 DNA reads TGTGCCAGCAGCTTAGACAGTTATAACTATGGCTACACCTTC. Translation gives CASSLDSYNYGYTF.

This rearrangement joins TRBV5-4 to TRBJ2-7; TRBD2 matches 9 bases. V shed 4 bases and J 9 bases; nucleotides not matched to a gene: 8. CDR1 is SGHNT, CDR2 YYREEE, per germline (reference sequence). CDR3 length equals 13 residues. The CDR3 spells CASSNLAGGWQYF. For the CDR3, the DNA is TGTGCCAGCAGCAATTTGGCGGGGGGGTGGCAGTACTTC.

The V and J genes are TRBV7-9 and TRBJ2-1; TRBD2 matches 10 bases. Germline-derived CDR1 and CDR2 are SEHNR and FQNEAQ (reference sequence). The CDR3 is made up of 15 amino acids. J lost 9 bases, V lost 2 bases, and 7 bases had no gene match. CDR3: CASSLMGLASGEQFF. CDR3 bases: TGTGCCAGCAGCTTAATGGGACTAGCGAGCGGTGAGCAGTTCTTC.

The rearrangement uses TRBV6-4 and TRBJ2-7, with D maybe TRBD2 (6 bases). The V end lost 4 bases, the J end lost 3 bases, and 31 bases lay between the germline ends. This CDR3 is built from 20 residues. Germline V gene sequence: CDR1 MRHNA, CDR2 SNTAGT. CDR3 loop: CASSGSPSKGRPPSLYEQYF. The DNA of the CDR3 is TGTGCCAGCAGTGGGAGCCCCTCTAAGGGGAGGCCCCCTTCCCTCTACGAGCAGTACTTC.

The chain combines TRBV7-6 with TRBJ1-5; 9 nucleotides line up with TRBD1. CDR1 SGHVS and CDR2 FNYEAQ come from the germline V gene. The J segment lost 5 bases and the V segment lost 0 bases, leaving 5 bases of the junction unmatched. This CDR3 contains 16 residues. CDR3 sequence: CASSLAGGQGHQPQHF. DNA for the CDR3: TGTGCCAGCAGCTTAGCGGGTGGACAGGGGCATCAGCCCCAGCATTTT.

This clone was seen ten or more times. The gene calls are TRBV6-4 and TRBJ2-2; 12 nucleotides align to TRBD2. In germline, CDR1 is MRHNA, CDR2 SNTAGT. This CDR3 is built from 15 residues. Trimming removed 3 bases from V and 5 bases from J; junction bases left unmatched: 1. CDR3 DNA: TGTGCCAGCAGTGAAACTAGCGGGGGGACCGGGGAGCTGTTTTTT. Translation gives CASSETSGGTGELFF.

The chain combines TRBV14 with TRBJ2-3; D possibly corresponds to TRBD2 (6 bases). Trimming shortened V by 4 bases and J by 13 bases, and 27 bases separated the two germline ends. The CDR3 has 16 amino acids. Germline V gene data show CDR1 as SGHDN and CDR2 as FVKESK. DNA for the CDR3: TGTGCCAGCAGCCGAGCCGGGACCTATGATATTCGGGGGAAGTATTTT. Translation gives CASSRAGTYDIRGKYF.

CDR3 in amino acids: CASSAGFRDSPYEQYF. The DNA for the CDR3 is TGTGCCAGTAGTGCAGGTTTCCGGGACAGCCCATACGAGCAGTACTTC. The chain is built from TRBV19 and TRBJ2-7; TRBD1 agrees at 7 bases. This CDR3 has 16 amino acids. Germline-derived CDR1 and CDR2 are LNHDA and SQIVND (reference sequence). The V and J ends lost 5 bases and 4 bases, in that order; junction bases with no gene match: 14.

The V gene is TRBV7-8, the J gene TRBJ1-1, with 7 bases identical to TRBD1. Germline V gene sequence: CDR1 SGHVS, CDR2 FQNEAQ. The CDR3 contains 13 residues. The trim removed 6 bases at V and 6 bases at J, leaving 7 bases unmatched. The CDR3 spells CASREMTGPEAFF. The CDR3 region has the DNA TGTGCCAGCAGGGAAATGACAGGGCCTGAAGCTTTCTTT.

A word on this clone: Other DNA sequences in the same sample also yield this CDR3. The V call is TRBV18, the J call TRBJ1-1; D remains unclear. The CDR3 consists of 13 residues. Germline values: CDR1 KGHSH, CDR2 LQKENI. The V end lost 3 bases, the J end lost 1 base, and 6 bases lay between the germline ends. CDR3 DNA: TGTGCCAGCTCACCGAGGCAGAACACTGAAGCTTTCTTT. Amino acid sequence: CASSPRQNTEAFF.

CDR3 amino acids: CASSSRGTGVDNEQFF. As DNA, the CDR3 is TGCGCCAGCAGCTCAAGGGGGACAGGGGTTGACAATGAGCAGTTCTTC. The chain couples TRBV4-1 to TRBJ2-1, with 10 bases fitting TRBD1. This CDR3 has 16 residues. V lost 5 bases and J lost 5; bases outside the gene matches: 9. The germline V gene has CDR1 MGHRA and CDR2 YSYEKL.

The chain uses TRBV30 and TRBJ1-1; 8 nucleotides match TRBD1. J was trimmed by 2 bases and V by 8 bases; bases with no gene match: 10. Germline loops: CDR1 GTSNPN, CDR2 SVGIG (reference sequence). The CDR3 consists of 14 residues. The CDR3 reads CAAKQGQANTEAFF. In DNA form, the CDR3 reads TGTGCCGCAAAACAGGGACAGGCAAACACTGAAGCTTTCTTT.

The rearrangement joins TRBV21-1 to TRBJ1-2. TRBV21-1 is recorded as a pseudogene. This CDR3 contains 14 residues. Here the CDR3 reads CATPRAGRRGGYTF. The CDR3 DNA is TGTGCCACCCCCCGGGCAGGGAGGAGGGGTGGCTACACCTTC.

The V gene is TRBV9, the J gene TRBJ1-1, with D unresolved. The CDR3 runs to 13 residues. V lost 4 bases and J 6 bases, leaving 13 bases between the germline ends. In germline, CDR1 is SGDLS, CDR2 YYNGEE. The CDR3 protein is CASSRWSGPEAFF. CDR3 coding DNA: TGTGCCAGCAGCCGATGGAGTGGCCCTGAAGCTTTCTTT. The full variable domain, completed using reference TRBV9 and TRBJ1-1, is DSGVTQTPKHLITATGQRVTLRCSPRSGDLSVYWYQQSLDQGLQFLIQYYNGEERAKGNILERFSAQQFPDLHSELNLSSLELGDSALYFCASSRWSGPEAFFGQGTRLTVV.